This is a list of T cell receptor beta chains from one sample in a study of blood T cells in healthy people across ages. Via MiXCR, TCRdb re-called the 5' RACE reads, giving one row per CDR3 protein. The sample carries a few hundred thousand distinct CDR3 sequences, 27% recorded once. The sample taken for sequencing was blood. Receptors were obtained from a woman aged 70-85 years in good health. Both conserved end residues are part of each CDR3. A D gene is named only where the DNA matches it firmly. A clone size is listed for some rows: how often the clone was seen (once, few, many), or a class if it is expanded.

>-|TRBV29-1|-|TRBJ2-7
TGCAGCGTCTCCGGGGATCAATCCTACGAGCAGTACTTC
CSVSGDQSYEQYF
>TRBD1|TRBV12-3/TRBV12-4|-|TRBJ1-4
TGTGCTAGCAGTCCCGGGACAGGGCTCGGGGTAAAACTGTTTTTT
CASSPGTGLGVKLFF
>-|TRBV7-2|once|TRBJ1-1
TGTGCCAGCAGCCAGACGGCTTGGAACACTGAAGCTTTCTTT
CASSQTAWNTEAFF
>TRBD1|TRBV12-3/TRBV12-4|-|TRBJ2-1
TGTGCCAGCAGAATCTCGGCAGGGGGCAATGAGCAGTTCTTC
CASRISAGGNEQFF
>-|TRBV15|-|TRBJ2-4
TGTGCCACCAGCATTGAAGGTGCTGGGAACATTCAGTACTTC
CATSIEGAGNIQYF
>TRBD1|TRBV12-3/TRBV12-4|-|TRBJ1-1
TGTGCCAGCAGACCGTCAGGGGGACGTACTGAAGCTTTCTTT
CASRPSGGRTEAFF
>-|TRBV7-2|few|TRBJ1-5
TGTGCCAGCAGCTTAAGGGTAGTAGATCAGCCCCAGCATTTT
CASSLRVVDQPQHF
>-|TRBV4-2|few|TRBJ2-3
TGTGCCAGCAGTGCAGAATGGGACAGCACAGATACGCAGTATTTT
CASSAEWDSTDTQYF
>-|TRBV5-1|few|TRBJ1-2
TGCGCCGGGAGGCCATGGGGAAATGGTGGCTACACCTTC
CAGRPWGNGGYTF
>-|TRBV20-1|-|TRBJ2-7
TGCAGTGCTAGATTAGGGGTAGGTTCCCACGAGCAGTACTTC
CSARLGVGSHEQYF
>TRBD1|TRBV5-1|-|TRBJ1-6
TGCGCCAGCGGAGTAAGTTGGGACAGGGAAAATTCACCCCTCCACTTT
CASGVSWDRENSPLHF
>-|TRBV19|-|TRBJ1-4
TGTGCCAGTAGAGACCCGGGCCCGAGTGAAAAACTGTTTTTT
CASRDPGPSEKLFF
>TRBD2|TRBV4-3|few|TRBJ2-4
TGCGCCAGCAGCCAAGGGGCTAGCGGGGGGCTAAACATTCAGTACTTC
CASSQGASGGLNIQYF
>-|TRBV4-3|medium-sized|TRBJ2-5
TGCGCCAGCAGCGCCCGCGGGGGCGGTCAAGAGACCCAGTACTTC
CASSARGGGQETQYF
>-|TRBV18|few|TRBJ2-2
TGTGCCAGCTCACCACTACAGGTCACGAACACCGGGGAGCTGTTTTTT
CASSPLQVTNTGELFF
>TRBD2|TRBV5-1|-|TRBJ2-3
TGCGCCAGCAGCTGGGGGGGGACCACAGATACGCAGTATTTT
CASSWGGTTDTQYF
>TRBD1|TRBV5-1|-|TRBJ2-6
TGCGCCAGCAGCCCAAGGGACAGGGGAGTGTCTGGGGCCAACGTCCTGACTTTC
CASSPRDRGVSGANVLTF
>TRBD1|TRBV25-1|-|TRBJ1-6
TGTGCCAGCAGTGCCTCGACAGGGAATTCACCCCTCCACTTT
CASSASTGNSPLHF
>TRBD1|TRBV7-9|-|TRBJ2-3
TGTGCCAGCAGCTCCTTGGACAGGGGTAGCACAGATACGCAGTATTTT
CASSSLDRGSTDTQYF
>-|TRBV9|few|TRBJ1-4
TGTGCCAGCAGCCCGCGGGGGACAACTAATGAAAAACTGTTTTTT
CASSPRGTTNEKLFF
>TRBD2|TRBV7-2|-|TRBJ2-3
TGTGCCAGCAGCTTATTGTTCAGGGGAAGCGGGGGGACTCCAGATACGCAGTATTTT
CASSLLFRGSGGTPDTQYF
>-|TRBV5-1|-|TRBJ2-1
TGCGCCAGCAGCTTCCCCGACGCAAATGAGCAGTTCTTC
CASSFPDANEQFF
>TRBD2|TRBV4-2|-|TRBJ2-3
TGTGCCAGCAGCGAGGGACTAGCACGCACAGACACGCAGTATTTT
CASSEGLARTDTQYF
>TRBD1|TRBV4-1|-|TRBJ2-1
TGCGCCAGCAGCCGAGCACAGGGGGAGAATGAGCAGTTCTTC
CASSRAQGENEQFF
>TRBD1|TRBV6-5|few|TRBJ2-5
TGTGCCAGCAGTTACGAGGGGGACAGGGGGTTGGAGACCCAGTACTTC
CASSYEGDRGLETQYF
>-|TRBV4-1|few|TRBJ2-7
TGCGCCAGCAGCCAAGACCGGAGTACCCGACTGTACGAGCAGTACTTC
CASSQDRSTRLYEQYF